The 13 T cell receptor beta chains given below trace back to one sample, sequenced in a study of metastatic and nonmetastatic thyroid tumors. TCRdb re-called the PCR reads with MiXCR. The repertoire holds about 26,000 clones, with around 25% as singletons. The entire patient cohort was treatment-naive prior to thyroid surgery. The sequencing input was blood. All receptors derive from a female donor with papillary thyroid cancer or a benign thyroid nodule (not recorded which). Some clones in this sample may be carry-over from other donors' samples.

This clone was recorded at least ten times. The chain links TRBV19 to TRBJ1-1, with D tentatively TRBD1 (5 bases). CDR3 length: 14 residues. The V end lost 6 bases, the J end lost 2 bases, and 13 bases lay between the germline ends. In germline, CDR1 is LNHDA, CDR2 SQIVND (reference sequence). CDR3 sequence: CASSPPGRNTEAFF. DNA of the CDR3: TGTGCCAGTAGCCCTCCAGGGAGAAACACTGAAGCTTTCTTT.

This clone was counted at least ten times. The chain is built from TRBV25-1 and TRBJ2-1, with a weak D call TRBD1 (8 bases). The germline CDR1 and CDR2 sequences are MGHDK and SYGVNS. The CDR3 covers 21 residues. V lost 4 bases to trimming and J lost 5 bases, with 33 bases between them. The CDR3 is CASSGLRQGFGLEFAHNEQFF. The CDR3 nucleotides are TGTGCCAGCAGTGGCCTGAGACAGGGGTTCGGACTAGAATTTGCCCACAATGAGCAGTTCTTC.

This clone was detected only once. The gene calls are TRBV9 and TRBJ1-3, with no clear D. The CDR3 is 14 amino acids. CDR1 and CDR2 (germline): SGDLS, YYNGEE. Trimming removed 1 base from V and 4 bases from J, with 9 bases in between. CDR3 protein: CASSVYSAGNTIYF. CDR3 nucleotide sequence: TGTGCCAGCAGCGTATACAGTGCCGGAAACACCATATATTTT.

Judged by abundance, this clone is medium-sized. V is TRBV30 and J is TRBJ1-6; no clear D. CDR1 is GTSNPN, CDR2 SVGIG, per germline (reference sequence). With 3 bases removed from V and 0 bases from J, the gap between germline ends came to 9 bases. CDR3 length: 15 amino acids. The CDR3 DNA is TGTGCCTGGAGACAGACGGTCTCCTATAATTCACCCCTCCACTTT. It translates to CAWRQTVSYNSPLHF.

This clone was observed at least ten times. This chain joins TRBV14 and TRBJ1-1; 9 nucleotides agree with TRBD1. This CDR3 region has 16 residues. J gave up 6 bases and V 1 base, and 9 bases lay outside the gene matches. Per germline, CDR1 SGHDN and CDR2 FVKESK. The CDR3 coding sequence is TGTGCCAGCAGCCAAGTGGCAGGACAGGGGCTCCCTGAAGCTTTCTTT. This sequence encodes CASSQVAGQGLPEAFF.

This clone was seen ten or more times. The chain couples TRBV5-6 to TRBJ2-7, with 8 bases fitting TRBD1. The germline V gene has CDR1 SGHDT and CDR2 YYEEEE. There are 12 residues in the CDR3. The V segment lost 7 bases and the J segment 5 bases; nucleotides outside the gene matches: 5. The CDR3 sequence is CASHRGFNEQYV. The CDR3 nucleotides are TGTGCCAGCCACAGGGGGTTCAACGAGCAGTACGTC.

This chain connects TRBV19 to TRBJ2-1, with D uncertain. CDR1 is LNHDA, CDR2 SQIVND, per germline (reference sequence). The CDR3 sequence is 12 residues long. V was pared by 8 bases and J by 5 bases, with 10 bases between. The CDR3 protein is CASGLFDNEQFF. CDR3 nucleotides: TGTGCCAGTGGCCTTTTCGACAATGAGCAGTTCTTC.

By its share, this clone is medium-sized. The chain has TRBV5-1 and TRBJ1-1; tentatively, D is TRBD1 (5 bases). The CDR3 has 16 amino acids. The germline gives CDR1 SGHRS, CDR2 YFSETQ. V lost 5 bases and J 4 bases, leaving 21 bases between the germline ends. For the CDR3, the DNA is TGCGCCAGCAGTAAGCAGGGACTAGGTGGGGGCACTGAAGCTTTCTTT. Protein: CASSKQGLGGGTEAFF.

This rearrangement joins TRBV20-1 to TRBJ2-7; 7 bases map to TRBD2. Trimming at V came to 5 bases and at J to 3 bases, leaving 16 bases not matched to a gene. The CDR3 contains 16 residues. Looked up from germline, CDR1 is DFQATT and CDR2 is SNEGSKA (reference sequence). CDR3 sequence reads: CSAPPLGSGNFYEQYF. The CDR3, as DNA: TGCAGTGCTCCACCCCTAGGCAGCGGGAACTTCTACGAGCAGTACTTC.

By sample fraction, this clone is medium-sized. The chain is built from TRBV5-6 and TRBJ1-4; D is ambiguous. This CDR3 has 13 amino acids. Germline lookup yields CDR1 SGHDT and CDR2 YYEEEE. Between the trimmed V and J ends, which lost 0 bases and 8 bases, there was a span of 8 bases. CDR3 loop: CASSLASGEKLFF. CDR3 DNA sequence: TGTGCCAGCAGCTTGGCTTCTGGGGAAAAACTGTTTTTT.

By share, this clone counts as large. V and J are TRBV19 and TRBJ2-1; no reliable D call. The ends were cut back, 3 bases at V and 10 bases at J, with 13 bases in the middle. The CDR3 is 13 residues long. CDR1 is LNHDA, CDR2 SQIVND, per germline (reference sequence). CDR3 residues: CASSMGRHGEQFF. In nucleotides, the CDR3 is TGTGCCAGTAGTATGGGTCGACATGGAGAGCAGTTCTTC.

In this sample, this clone turned up a few times. The chain links TRBV27 to TRBJ2-7; 12 bases fit TRBD2. Trimming took 8 bases from V and 8 from J; bases not matched to a gene: 7. The CDR3 length is 13 residues. Germline lookup yields CDR1 MNHEY and CDR2 SMNVEV (reference sequence). This CDR3 reads CASGRTSGRQQYV. The CDR3 nucleotides are TGTGCCAGCGGCCGCACTAGCGGGAGGCAGCAGTACGTC.

V is TRBV5-1 and J is TRBJ2-7; D might be TRBD1 (6 bases). Germline CDR1 SGHRS, CDR2 YFSETQ. V was cut by 0 bases and J by 3 bases, with 13 bases left in between. The length of the CDR3 is 15 residues. DNA of the CDR3: TGCGCCAGCAGCTTGGAGGTCGGACAGAGCTACGAGCAGTACTTC. This sequence encodes CASSLEVGQSYEQYF.